The 20 T cell receptor beta chains presented below share a single source sample, sequenced in a study of T-cell reconstitution after alpha-beta-depleted transplantation in children. Unique molecular identifiers were incorporated when the TCRbeta library was constructed. MiXCR was run by TCRdb on the PCR reads, yielding one entry per CDR3 protein. The sample lists about 980,000 distinct CDR3 sequences; less than 30% were seen once. This specimen was PBMCs, mostly from graft donor cells, taken 360 days after TCRalphabeta/CD19-depleted stem cell transplant. The origin of the receptors is a boy under three years old who had a stem cell transplant for SCID, so the T cells may come from the graft donor.

V usage is TRBV12-3 or TRBV12-4 and J usage is TRBJ2-7; 10 bases line up with TRBD1. The CDR3 runs 16 residues. The trim removed 0 bases at V and 2 bases at J, leaving 4 bases unmatched. The CDR3 DNA is TGTGCCAGCAGTTTAGCCGACAGGGGGCGCGCCTACGAGCAGTACTTC. This encodes CASSLADRGRAYEQYF.

There are a few counts of this clonotype. The genes are TRBV29-1 and TRBJ2-2; D remains unclear. This CDR3 comprises 13 residues. In germline, CDR1 is SQVTM, CDR2 ANQGSEA. Between the trimmed V and J ends, which lost 2 bases and 6 bases, there was a span of 10 bases. The CDR3, as DNA: TGCAGCGTTGAAAGGAAGGCCCCCGGGGAGCTGTTTTTT. Protein: CSVERKAPGELFF.

The chain couples TRBV6-1 to TRBJ2-3, with 10 bases lining up with TRBD2. The germline V gene encodes CDR1 MNHNS and CDR2 SASEGT. V lost 6 bases to trimming and J lost 2 bases; unmatched junction nucleotides: 11. The CDR3 runs 17 residues. The CDR3 loop is CASSNPLLAGTTDTQYF. CDR3 DNA: TGTGCCAGCAGCAACCCATTACTAGCGGGGACCACAGATACGCAGTATTTT.

V gene TRBV11-2 combines with J gene TRBJ1-5; D is unclear. Germline assignment: CDR1 SGHAT and CDR2 FQNNGV. V dropped 1 base and J dropped 0 bases, with 10 bases sitting between them. The CDR3 totals 16 residues. DNA for the CDR3: TGTGCCAGCAGCTTAGTAGGGTTTTATAGCAATCAGCCCCAGCATTTT. It specifies CASSLVGFYSNQPQHF.

This clonotype occurred a few times. This chain connects TRBV29-1 to TRBJ1-1, with unresolved D. The V gene lost 0 bases and the J gene lost 1 base, with 12 bases spanning the gap. Germline CDR1 reads SQVTM; CDR2 reads ANQGSEA. The CDR3 length is 15 residues. The CDR3 DNA follows: TGCAGCGTTGAAGATATGGGGTTAAGGAACACTGAAGCTTTCTTT. Amino acids: CSVEDMGLRNTEAFF.

This clonotype turned up a few times. J is TRBJ2-1 and V is TRBV7-3, with TRBD1 matching over 7 bases. The V gene's germline CDR1 is SGHTA and CDR2 FQGTGA. J was trimmed by 4 bases and V by 5 bases; bases with no gene match: 5. CDR3 size: 14 residues. Written as DNA, the CDR3 is TGTGCCAGCAGCCCATTCAGGGGGTACAATGAGCAGTTCTTC. It specifies CASSPFRGYNEQFF.

This chain joins TRBV5-1 and TRBJ2-1, with 8 bases fitting TRBD2. Germline-derived CDR1 and CDR2 are SGHRS and YFSETQ. This CDR3 comprises 17 residues. After removal of 4 bases from V and 5 bases from J, the junction contained 14 bases not matched to a gene. For the CDR3, the DNA is TGCGCCAGCAGCCCCCAGGCCCCACTAGCGGCGCACAATGAGCAGTTCTTC. This translates into CASSPQAPLAAHNEQFF.

The V and J genes are TRBV20-1 and TRBJ1-6; tentatively, D is TRBD1 (5 bases). V lost 6 bases and J lost 9, with 15 bases in between. The length of the CDR3 is 13 residues. Per the germline V gene, CDR1 is DFQATT and CDR2 is SNEGSKA (reference sequence). CDR3 nucleotides: TGCAGTGCGGGAGGGGACGGAGCTTCACCCCTCCACTTT. Encoded protein: CSAGGDGASPLHF.

V usage is TRBV12-3 or TRBV12-4 and J usage is TRBJ2-4; D unresolved. This CDR3 comprises 16 residues. The germline V and J ends were trimmed by 1 base and 0 bases, with 10 bases remaining between them. The CDR3 loop is CASSLGRTLAKNIQYF. CDR3 sequence (DNA): TGTGCCAGCAGTTTAGGTAGAACCTTAGCCAAAAACATTCAGTACTTC.

This clonotype has just a few counts. The chain carries TRBV5-1 and TRBJ2-7; D not resolved. The CDR3 spans 14 residues. The V and J ends lost 1 base and 2 bases respectively, with 10 bases between them. Germline loops: CDR1 SGHRS, CDR2 YFSETQ. The CDR3, as DNA: TGCGCCAGCAGCTTGTGGGCGTCTGCCTACGAGCAGTACTTC. It encodes CASSLWASAYEQYF.

The chain employs TRBV6-1 and TRBJ2-7, with a possible D match to TRBD2 (5 bases). V was trimmed by 5 bases and J by 3 bases, leaving 14 bases between them. The germline gives CDR1 MNHNS, CDR2 SASEGT. The CDR3 runs 14 residues. The CDR3 sequence is CASSTLGRDYEQYF. The CDR3 nucleotides are TGTGCCAGCAGTACACTAGGACGGGACTACGAGCAGTACTTC.

Only a few counts were recorded for this clonotype. This chain connects TRBV12-3 or TRBV12-4 to TRBJ2-3; the D gene is possibly TRBD2 (6 bases). Between the trimmed V and J ends, which lost 6 bases and 4 bases, there was a span of 14 bases. This CDR3 has 14 residues. CDR3 bases: TGTGCCAGCAGGCGGGACTCGCTCTCAGATACGCAGTATTTT. It yields the protein CASRRDSLSDTQYF.

The rearrangement uses TRBV21-1 and TRBJ2-7; the DNA was not compared with TRBD2, the D call given in the table. TRBV21-1 is tagged as a pseudogene. This CDR3 region has 16 residues. The DNA of the CDR3 is TGTGCCAGCATTTATGCGCCCGGCAGGGCAGGTTACGAGCAGTACTTC. Amino acid sequence: CASIYAPGRAGYEQYF.

The chain is built from TRBV10-3 and TRBJ2-3, with D possibly being TRBD1 (5 bases). The CDR3 is made up of 15 amino acids. CDR1 and CDR2 from the germline V gene are ENHRY and SYGVKD. V was cut by 6 bases and J by 1 base, with 14 bases left in between. CDR3 bases: TGTGCCATCAGCAGGGCGGCGGCGGGCACAGATACGCAGTATTTT. This codes for CAISRAAAGTDTQYF.

This clonotype was seen a few times. This sequence joins TRBV6-5 and TRBJ2-6; the D gene is possibly TRBD1 (6 bases). This CDR3 has 16 residues. CDR1 is MNHEY and CDR2 is SVGAGI in the germline V gene. The V and J ends lost 8 bases and 0 bases respectively, with 14 bases between them. This chain's CDR3 is CASGRQVRSGANVLTF. For the CDR3, the DNA is TGTGCCAGCGGGAGACAGGTTCGCTCTGGGGCCAACGTCCTGACTTTC.

This clonotype was detected a few times. This chain uses TRBV7-2 with TRBJ2-1; D might be TRBD1 (6 bases). The CDR3 has 16 amino acids. Germline lookup yields CDR1 SGHTA and CDR2 FQGNSA. The V gene lost 2 bases and the J gene lost 7 bases, with 18 bases spanning the gap. The CDR3 reads CASSLRWGPSGNEQFF. CDR3 sequence (DNA): TGTGCCAGCAGCTTACGTTGGGGGCCCTCCGGTAATGAGCAGTTCTTC.

The sample holds a few counts of this clonotype. The DNA is omitted, as the CDR3 cannot be located on it reliably, and the CDR3 follows TCRdb's listing. The V call is TRBV6-2 or TRBV6-3, the J call TRBJ2-5; the D call of TRBD1 is as the table states it, not checked on the DNA. The CDR3 numbers 16 amino acids, ends counted. The germline gives CDR1 MNHEY, CDR2 SVGEGT. CDR3 protein: CASSSSDRGLQETQYF.

The sample holds a few counts of this clonotype. At one end, the junction sequence differs from germline, possibly due to a read error. The rearrangement joins TRBV20-1 to TRBJ2-3; 9 bases are a match to TRBD2. This CDR3 is built from 11 residues. The V gene's germline CDR1 is DFQATT and CDR2 SNEGSKA (reference sequence). The CDR3 protein is CSARWGTSSHF. The CDR3 bases are TGCAGTGCTAGATGGGGGACTAGCTCACATTTT.

The chain couples TRBV2 to TRBJ1-5; 9 nucleotides match TRBD1. Germline V gene lookup returns CDR1 SNHLY and CDR2 FYNNEI. V shed 4 bases and J 4 bases; nucleotides not matched to a gene: 8. The CDR3 runs 16 residues. This chain's CDR3 is CASSAAGQGWNQPQHF. For the CDR3, the DNA is TGTGCCAGCAGTGCGGCGGGACAGGGATGGAATCAGCCCCAGCATTTT.

The genes are TRBV6-2 or TRBV6-3 and TRBJ2-6, with no clear D. CDR1 and CDR2 (germline): MNHEY, SVGEGT. CDR3 size: 13 residues. CDR3 protein: CVTKSSGANVLTF. CDR3 coding DNA: TGTGTCACCAAGAGCTCTGGGGCCAACGTCCTGACTTTC.